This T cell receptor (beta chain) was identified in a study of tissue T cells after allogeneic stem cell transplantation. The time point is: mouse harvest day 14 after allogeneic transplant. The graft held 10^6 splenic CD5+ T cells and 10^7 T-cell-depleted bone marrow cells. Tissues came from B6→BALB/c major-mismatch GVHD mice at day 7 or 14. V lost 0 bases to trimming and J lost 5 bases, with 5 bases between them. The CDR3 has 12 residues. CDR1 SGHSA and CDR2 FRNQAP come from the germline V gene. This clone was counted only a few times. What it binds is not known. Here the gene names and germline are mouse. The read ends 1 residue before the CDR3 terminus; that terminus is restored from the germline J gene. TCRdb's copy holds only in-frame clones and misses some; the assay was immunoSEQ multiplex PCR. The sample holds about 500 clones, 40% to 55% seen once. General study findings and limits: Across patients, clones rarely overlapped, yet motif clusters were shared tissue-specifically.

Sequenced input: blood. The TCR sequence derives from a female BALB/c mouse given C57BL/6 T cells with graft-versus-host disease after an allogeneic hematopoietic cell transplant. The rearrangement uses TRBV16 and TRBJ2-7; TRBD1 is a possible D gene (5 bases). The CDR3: CASSLDRDEQYF. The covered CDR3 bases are TGTGCAAGCAGCTTAGACAGGGATGAACAGTAC.